A single sample gave rise to the 3 T cell receptor beta chains below, sequenced in a study of Ad26.COV2.S vaccination and SARS-CoV-2 variants. Sequencing was performed with immunoSEQ multiplex PCR; in TCRdb, only in-frame clones are kept and a portion is missing. This sample has around 100,000 clones; over 60% occur once, and the top ten carry around 16%. This specimen consisted of peripheral blood, obtained after recovery from COVID-19. The receptors were sampled from a human donor who had recovered from COVID-19.

The J gene is TRBJ2-7, the V gene TRBV6-5; 8 bases are a match to TRBD1. Germline lookup yields CDR1 MNHEY and CDR2 SVGAGI. The CDR3 is 15 amino acids. The J segment lost 0 bases and the V segment lost 5 bases, leaving 6 bases of the junction unmatched. In DNA, the CDR3 is TGTGCCAGCAGTCCCCGACAGGGGAGCTCCTACGAGCAGTACTTC. Translated: CASSPRQGSSYEQYF.

The gene calls are TRBV5-1 and TRBJ2-1, with a weak D call TRBD1 (6 bases). The CDR3 covers 14 residues. Trimming took 4 bases from V and 5 from J, leaving 13 bases between them. CDR1 and CDR2 from the germline V gene are SGHRS and YFSETQ. The CDR3, as DNA: TGCGCCAGCAGCGCCGACAGGTACGACAATGAGCAGTTCTTC. Translation gives CASSADRYDNEQFF.

The V and J genes are TRBV5-1 and TRBJ1-1; D ambiguous. The CDR3 is 15 amino acids. The V end was cut by 1 base, the J end by 0 bases, with 10 bases between. Germline CDR1 and CDR2: SGHRS and YFSETQ. The CDR3 bases are TGCGCCAGCAGCTTGCTCGTTGGAATGAACACTGAAGCTTTCTTT. It codes for CASSLLVGMNTEAFF.